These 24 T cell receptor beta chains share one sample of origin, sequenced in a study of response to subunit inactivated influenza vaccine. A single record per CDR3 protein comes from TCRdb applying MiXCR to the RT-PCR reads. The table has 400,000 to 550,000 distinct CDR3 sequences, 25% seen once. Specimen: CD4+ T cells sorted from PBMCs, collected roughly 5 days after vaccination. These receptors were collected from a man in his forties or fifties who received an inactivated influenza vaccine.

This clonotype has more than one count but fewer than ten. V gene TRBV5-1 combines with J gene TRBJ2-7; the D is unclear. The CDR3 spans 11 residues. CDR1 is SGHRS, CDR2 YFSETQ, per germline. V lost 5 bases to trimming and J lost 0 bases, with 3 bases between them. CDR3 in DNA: TGCGCCAGCAGGGACTCCTACGAGCAGTACTTC. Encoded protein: CASRDSYEQYF.

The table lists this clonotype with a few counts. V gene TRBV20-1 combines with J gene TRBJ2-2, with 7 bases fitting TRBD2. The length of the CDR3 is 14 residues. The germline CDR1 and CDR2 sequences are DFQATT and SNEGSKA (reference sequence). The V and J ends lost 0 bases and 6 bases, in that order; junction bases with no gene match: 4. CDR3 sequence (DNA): TGCAGTGCTAGAGATAATCGGGGGGCCGGGGAGCTGTTTTTT. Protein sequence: CSARDNRGAGELFF.

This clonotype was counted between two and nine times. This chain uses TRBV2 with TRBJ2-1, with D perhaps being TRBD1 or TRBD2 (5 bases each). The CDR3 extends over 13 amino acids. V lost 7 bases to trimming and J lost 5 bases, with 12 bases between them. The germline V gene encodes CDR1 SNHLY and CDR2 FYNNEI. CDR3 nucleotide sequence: TGTGCCAGCACCAGGGACGTAAACAATGAGCAGTTCTTC. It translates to CASTRDVNNEQFF.

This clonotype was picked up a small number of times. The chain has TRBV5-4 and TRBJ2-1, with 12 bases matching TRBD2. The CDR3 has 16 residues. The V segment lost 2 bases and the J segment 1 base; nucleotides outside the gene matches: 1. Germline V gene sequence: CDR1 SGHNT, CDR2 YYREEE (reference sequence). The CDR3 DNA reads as TGTGCCAGCAGCTTCGGACTAGCGGGATCCTACAATGAGCAGTTCTTC. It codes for CASSFGLAGSYNEQFF.

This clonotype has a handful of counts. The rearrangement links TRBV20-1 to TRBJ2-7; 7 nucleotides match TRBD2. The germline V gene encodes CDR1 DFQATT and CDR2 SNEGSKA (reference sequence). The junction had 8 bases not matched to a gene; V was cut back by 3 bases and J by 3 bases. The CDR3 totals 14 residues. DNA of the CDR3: TGCAGTGCTAGTGCTAGCGGACGGGGCTACGAGCAGTACTTC. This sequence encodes CSASASGRGYEQYF.

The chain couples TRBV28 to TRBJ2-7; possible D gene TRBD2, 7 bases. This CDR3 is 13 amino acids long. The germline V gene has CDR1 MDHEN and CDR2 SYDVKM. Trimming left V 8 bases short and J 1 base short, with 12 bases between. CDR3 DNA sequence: TGTGCCAGCGAAAAGGGGGGGTCCTACGAGCAGTACTTC. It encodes CASEKGGSYEQYF. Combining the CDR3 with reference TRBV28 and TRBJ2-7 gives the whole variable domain DVKVTQSSRYLVKRTGEKVFLECVQDMDHENMFWYRQDPGLGLRLIYFSYDVKMKEKGDIPEGYSVSREKKERFSLILESASTNQTSMYLCASEKGGSYEQYFGPGTRLTVT.

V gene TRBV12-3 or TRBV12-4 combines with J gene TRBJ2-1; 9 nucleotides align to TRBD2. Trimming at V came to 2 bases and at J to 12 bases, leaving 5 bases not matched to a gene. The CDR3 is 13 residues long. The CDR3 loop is CASSLRREGRQFF. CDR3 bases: TGTGCCAGCAGTTTAAGGCGGGAGGGACGGCAGTTCTTC.

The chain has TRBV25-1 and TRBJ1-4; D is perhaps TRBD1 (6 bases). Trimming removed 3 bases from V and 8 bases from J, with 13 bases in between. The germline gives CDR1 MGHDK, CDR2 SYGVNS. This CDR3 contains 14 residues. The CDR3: CASSDTGSREKLFF. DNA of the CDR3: TGTGCCAGCAGTGATACAGGGTCGAGGGAAAAACTGTTTTTT.

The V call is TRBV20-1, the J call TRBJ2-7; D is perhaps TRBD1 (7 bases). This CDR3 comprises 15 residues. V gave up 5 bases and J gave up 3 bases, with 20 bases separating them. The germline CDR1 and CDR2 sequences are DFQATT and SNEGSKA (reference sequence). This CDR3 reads CSADRSGGGGYEQYF. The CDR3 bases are TGCAGTGCTGACCGCTCAGGGGGAGGAGGCTACGAGCAGTACTTC.

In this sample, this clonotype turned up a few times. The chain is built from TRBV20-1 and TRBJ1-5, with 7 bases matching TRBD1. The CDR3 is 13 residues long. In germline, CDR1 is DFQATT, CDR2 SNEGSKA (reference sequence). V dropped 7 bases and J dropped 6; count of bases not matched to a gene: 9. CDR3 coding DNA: TGCAGTGGGGGGATGACAGGGACTCAGCCCCAGCATTTT. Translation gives CSGGMTGTQPQHF.

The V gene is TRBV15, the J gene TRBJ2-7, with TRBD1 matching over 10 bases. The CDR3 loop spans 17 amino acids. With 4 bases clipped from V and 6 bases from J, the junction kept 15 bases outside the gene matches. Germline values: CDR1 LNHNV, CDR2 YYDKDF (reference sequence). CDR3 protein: CATSKIPGQGRFFEQYF. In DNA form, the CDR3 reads TGTGCCACCAGCAAGATACCGGGACAGGGGCGTTTTTTCGAGCAGTACTTC.

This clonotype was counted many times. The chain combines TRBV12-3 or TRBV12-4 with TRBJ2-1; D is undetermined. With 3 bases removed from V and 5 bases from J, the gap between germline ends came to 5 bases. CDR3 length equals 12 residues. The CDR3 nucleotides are TGTGCCAGCAGTTTGTTGGACAATGAGCAGTTCTTC. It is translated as CASSLLDNEQFF.

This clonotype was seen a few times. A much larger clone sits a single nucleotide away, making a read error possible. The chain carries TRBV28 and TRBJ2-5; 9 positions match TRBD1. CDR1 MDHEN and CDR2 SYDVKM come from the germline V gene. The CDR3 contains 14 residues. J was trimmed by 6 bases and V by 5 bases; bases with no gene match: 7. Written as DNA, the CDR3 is TGTGCCAGCAGTCTGGACAGGGGCTTCCAGACCCAGTACTTC. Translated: CASSLDRGFQTQYF.

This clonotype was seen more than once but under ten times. The CDR3 loop reads CASSSLTRPNSPLHF. DNA of the CDR3: TGTGCCAGCAGCTCCTTGACCAGACCTAATTCACCCCTCCACTTT. The chain recombines TRBV7-2 with TRBJ1-6; the D is unclear. Per germline, CDR1 SGHTA and CDR2 FQGNSA. The length of the CDR3 is 15 residues. V dropped 4 bases and J dropped 6 bases, with 13 bases sitting between them.

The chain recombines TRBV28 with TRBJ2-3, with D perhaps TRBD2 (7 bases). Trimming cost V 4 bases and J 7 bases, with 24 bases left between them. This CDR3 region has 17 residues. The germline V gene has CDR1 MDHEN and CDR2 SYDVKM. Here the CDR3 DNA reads TGTGCCAGCAGTTATATTCTACGGGGGGCCGCGGGGTATACGCAGTATTTT. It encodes CASSYILRGAAGYTQYF.

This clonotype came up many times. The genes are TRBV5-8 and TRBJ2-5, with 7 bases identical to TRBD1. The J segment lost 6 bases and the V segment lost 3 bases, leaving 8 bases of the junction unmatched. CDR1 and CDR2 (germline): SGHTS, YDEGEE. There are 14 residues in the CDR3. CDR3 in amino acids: CASSSTGSVQTQYF. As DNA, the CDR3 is TGTGCCAGCAGCTCGACAGGGTCGGTTCAGACCCAGTACTTC.

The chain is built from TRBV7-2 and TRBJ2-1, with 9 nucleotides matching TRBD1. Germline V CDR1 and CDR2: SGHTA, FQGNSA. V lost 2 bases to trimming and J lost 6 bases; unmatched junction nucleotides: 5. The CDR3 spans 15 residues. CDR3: CASSLLGQGGNEQFF. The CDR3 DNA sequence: TGTGCCAGCAGCTTACTGGGACAGGGAGGCAATGAGCAGTTCTTC.

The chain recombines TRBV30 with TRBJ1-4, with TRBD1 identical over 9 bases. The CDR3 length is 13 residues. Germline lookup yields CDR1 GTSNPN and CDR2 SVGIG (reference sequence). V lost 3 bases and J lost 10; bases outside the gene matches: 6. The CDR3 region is CAWRDRGFGKLFF. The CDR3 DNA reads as TGTGCCTGGAGGGACAGGGGTTTTGGAAAACTGTTTTTT.

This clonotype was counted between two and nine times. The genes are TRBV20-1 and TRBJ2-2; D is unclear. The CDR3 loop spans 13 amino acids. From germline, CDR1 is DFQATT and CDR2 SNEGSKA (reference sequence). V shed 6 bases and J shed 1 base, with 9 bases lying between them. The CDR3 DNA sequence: TGCAGTGCCGATTCCAGGAACACCGGGGAGCTGTTTTTT. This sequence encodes CSADSRNTGELFF.

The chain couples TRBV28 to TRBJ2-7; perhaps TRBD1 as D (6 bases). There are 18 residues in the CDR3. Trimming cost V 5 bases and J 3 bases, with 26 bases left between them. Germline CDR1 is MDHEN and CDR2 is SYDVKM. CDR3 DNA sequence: TGTGCCAGCAGTCCTTTGCGCGCGAACAGGGACCACCACTACGAGCAGTACTTC. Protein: CASSPLRANRDHHYEQYF.

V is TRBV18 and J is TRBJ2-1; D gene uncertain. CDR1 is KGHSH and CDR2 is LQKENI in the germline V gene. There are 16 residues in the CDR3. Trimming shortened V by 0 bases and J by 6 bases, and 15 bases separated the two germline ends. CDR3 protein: CASSPPLGYSGNEQFF. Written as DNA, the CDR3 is TGTGCCAGCTCACCACCCTTGGGGTATAGTGGCAATGAGCAGTTCTTC.

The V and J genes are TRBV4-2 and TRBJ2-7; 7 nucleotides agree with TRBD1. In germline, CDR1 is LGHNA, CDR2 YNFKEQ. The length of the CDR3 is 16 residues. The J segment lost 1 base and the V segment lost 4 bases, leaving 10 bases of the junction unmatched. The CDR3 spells CASSPRQGGTSYEQYF. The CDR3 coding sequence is TGTGCCAGCAGCCCGAGACAGGGTGGGACATCCTACGAGCAGTACTTC.

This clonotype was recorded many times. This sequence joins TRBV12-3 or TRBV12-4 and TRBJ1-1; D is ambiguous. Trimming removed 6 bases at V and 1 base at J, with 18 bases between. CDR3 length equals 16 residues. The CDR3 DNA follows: TGTGCCAGCAGCCCACCGTTTGTCCTGGGGAACACTGAAGCTTTCTTT. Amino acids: CASSPPFVLGNTEAFF.

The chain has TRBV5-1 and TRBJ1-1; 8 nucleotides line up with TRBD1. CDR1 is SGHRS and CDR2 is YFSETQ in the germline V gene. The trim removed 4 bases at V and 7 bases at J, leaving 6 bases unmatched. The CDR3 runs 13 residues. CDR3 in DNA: TGCGCCAGCAGCCCGACAGGGGAGTTTGAAGCTTTCTTT. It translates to CASSPTGEFEAFF.